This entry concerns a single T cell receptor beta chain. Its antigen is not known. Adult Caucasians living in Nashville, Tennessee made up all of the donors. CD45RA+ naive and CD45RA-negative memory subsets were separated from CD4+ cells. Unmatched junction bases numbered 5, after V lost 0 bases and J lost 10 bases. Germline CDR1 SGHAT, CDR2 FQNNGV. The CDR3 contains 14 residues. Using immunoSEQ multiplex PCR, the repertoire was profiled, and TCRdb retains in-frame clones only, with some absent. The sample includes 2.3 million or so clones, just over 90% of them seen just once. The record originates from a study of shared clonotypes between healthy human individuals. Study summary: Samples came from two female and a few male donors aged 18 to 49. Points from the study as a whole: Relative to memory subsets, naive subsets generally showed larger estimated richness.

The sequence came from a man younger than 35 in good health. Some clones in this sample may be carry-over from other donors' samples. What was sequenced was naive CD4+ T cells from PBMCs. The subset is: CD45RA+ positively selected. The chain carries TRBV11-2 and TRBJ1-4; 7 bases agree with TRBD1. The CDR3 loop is CASSLDRYRGKLFF. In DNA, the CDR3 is TGTGCCAGCAGCTTAGATAGGTACAGGGGAAAACTGTTTTTT.